The rows below give T cell receptor beta chains drawn from one sample of a study of circulating tumor DNA in untreated peripheral T-cell lymphoma. Generated by immunoSEQ multiplex PCR, the TCRdb table keeps only in-frame clones and is missing some. The table shows about 5,000 clones, with 60% to 75% occurring only once. The material sequenced was tumor tissue. The receptors derive from a human donor with peripheral T-cell lymphoma. The CDR3 runs from the conserved cysteine through the conserved F or W. D genes are given only for firm matches. A row's size may be missing; if present it is once, few, many or a size class.

few,TRBD1,TRBJ2-2,TRBV18,CASSQGQGRTGELFF,TGTGCCAGCTCTCAGGGACAGGGGCGAACCGGGGAGCTGTTTTTT
-,TRBD1,TRBJ2-7,TRBV28,CASSLSGGGYEQYF,TGTGCCAGCAGTTTATCAGGGGGCGGCTACGAGCAGTACTTC
few,-,TRBJ2-7,TRBV6-8,CASSDGADSYEQYF,TGTGCCAGCAGTGACGGCGCAGACTCCTACGAGCAGTACTTC
-,-,TRBJ2-6,TRBV11-3,CASSRGDLLPSGANVLTF,TGTGCCAGCAGCCGAGGAGATCTTTTACCCTCTGGGGCCAACGTCCTGACTTTC
-,TRBD2,TRBJ2-3,TRBV7-1,CASSLGLGTDTQYF,TGTGCCAGCAGCTTAGGACTAGGCACAGATACGCAGTATTTT
-,-,TRBJ1-2,TRBV14,CASSQRQKFYGYTF,TGTGCCAGCAGCCAAAGACAGAAATTCTATGGCTACACCTTC
-,-,TRBJ1-5,TRBV28,CASRTYNQPQHF,TGTGCCAGCAGGACTTATAATCAGCCCCAGCATTTT
-,-,TRBJ2-1,TRBV28,CTSTRGGSYYNEQFF,TGTACCAGCACCCGGGGTGGGAGTTACTACAATGAGCAGTTCTTC
-,-,TRBJ2-7,TRBV6-8,CASSRSKGGIEQYF,TGTGCCAGCAGCCGATCCAAGGGAGGTATCGAGCAGTACTTC
-,TRBD1,TRBJ2-5,TRBV11-3,CASSLGGTGKETQYF,TGTGCCAGCAGCTTAGGGGGGACAGGGAAAGAGACCCAGTACTTC